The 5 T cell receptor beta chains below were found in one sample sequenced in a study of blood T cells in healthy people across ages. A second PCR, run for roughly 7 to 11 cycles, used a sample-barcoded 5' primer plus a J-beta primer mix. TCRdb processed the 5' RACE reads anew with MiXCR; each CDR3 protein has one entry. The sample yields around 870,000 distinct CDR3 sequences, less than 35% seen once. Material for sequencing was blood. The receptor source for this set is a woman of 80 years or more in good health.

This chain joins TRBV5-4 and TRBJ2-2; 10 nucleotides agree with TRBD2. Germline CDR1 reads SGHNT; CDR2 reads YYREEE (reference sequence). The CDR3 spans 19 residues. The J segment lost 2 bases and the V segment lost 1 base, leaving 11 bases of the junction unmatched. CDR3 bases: TGTGCCAGCAGCTTGTGGGGGGCCCTAGCGGGGGCCAACACCGGGGAGCTGTTTTTT. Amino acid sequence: CASSLWGALAGANTGELFF.

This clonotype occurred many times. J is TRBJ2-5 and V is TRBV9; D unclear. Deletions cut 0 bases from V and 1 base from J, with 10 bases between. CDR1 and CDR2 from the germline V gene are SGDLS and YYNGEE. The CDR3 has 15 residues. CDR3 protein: CASSVGGSPQETQYF. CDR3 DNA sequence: TGTGCCAGCAGCGTAGGAGGCAGCCCCCAAGAGACCCAGTACTTC.

The CDR3 DNA reads TGTGCCAGCACCCAACAGGGGGGAACTGAAGCTTTCTTT. It specifies CASTQQGGTEAFF. The chain couples TRBV6-6 to TRBJ1-1; TRBD1 matches 8 bases. Germline V lookup: CDR1 MNHNY, CDR2 SVGAGI (reference sequence). J was trimmed by 5 bases and V by 7 bases; bases with no gene match: 6. This CDR3 region has 13 residues.

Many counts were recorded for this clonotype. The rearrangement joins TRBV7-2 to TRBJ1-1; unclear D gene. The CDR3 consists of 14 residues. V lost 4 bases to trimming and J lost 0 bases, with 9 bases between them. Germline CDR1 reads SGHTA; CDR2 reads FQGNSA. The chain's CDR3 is CASSYSRMNTEAFF. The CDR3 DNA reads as TGTGCCAGCAGCTATAGCAGGATGAACACTGAAGCTTTCTTT.

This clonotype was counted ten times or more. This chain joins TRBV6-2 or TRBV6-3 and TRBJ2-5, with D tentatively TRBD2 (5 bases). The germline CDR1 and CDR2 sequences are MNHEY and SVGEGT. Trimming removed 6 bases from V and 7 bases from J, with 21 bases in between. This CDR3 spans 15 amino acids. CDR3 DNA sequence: TGTGCCAGCAGCAAACGGGGTTCCGCCCGCGGGACCCAGTACTTC. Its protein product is CASSKRGSARGTQYF.